The 23 T cell receptor beta chains presented below share a single source sample, sequenced in a study of T cell responses to AZD1222 COVID-19 vaccine (dated by TCRdb to the early 2020s). The meaning of the sample's time point label: baseline before first vaccination. The receptor library was made with the immunoSEQ multiplex PCR assay. Imported from immuneACCESS, the table was reduced by TCRdb to in-frame sequences with V and J called. These copies leave out some clones; in studies compared against another copy, an unresolved V gene accounts for under half, and the cause of the remainder is not known. The sample profile shows roughly 180,000 clones; about nine tenths of them were found once. The ten largest make up 1.5% to 2% of the sample. The specimen comprised peripheral blood, sampled on day 0 of AZD1222 vaccination. These receptor sequences come from an adult in good health.

The CDR3 coding sequence is TGTGCCAGCAGGACAGGAGCCCCGGACACCGGGGAGCTGTTTTTT. It is translated as CASRTGAPDTGELFF. J is TRBJ2-2 and V is TRBV27, with TRBD1 as a possible D gene (6 bases). The V and J ends lost 6 bases and 3 bases respectively, with 14 bases between them. This CDR3 contains 15 residues. CDR1 and CDR2 from the germline V gene are MNHEY and SMNVEV (reference sequence).

CDR3 protein: CASSLEVAPLHF. DNA of the CDR3: TGTGCCAGCAGCTTAGAGGTAGCACCCCTCCACTTT. The chain combines TRBV3-1 (or the pseudogene TRBV3-2) with TRBJ1-6; D call uncertain. Germline V gives CDR1 LGHDT, CDR2 YNNKEL (reference sequence). There are 12 residues in the CDR3. V lost 5 bases and J 11 bases, leaving 10 bases between the germline ends.

Concerning this clone itself: The same CDR3 is also encoded by other DNA sequences in this sample. CDR3 coding DNA: TGTGCCACCAGCAGAGCAGGGGGAAATCAGCCCCAGCATTTT. Residues: CATSRAGGNQPQHF. This chain joins TRBV15 and TRBJ1-5; 7 bases agree with TRBD1. V shed 1 base and J 4 bases; nucleotides not matched to a gene: 1. CDR3 length: 14 residues. Per germline, CDR1 LNHNV and CDR2 YYDKDF (reference sequence). The variable domain in full, with the rest retrieved from reference TRBV15 and TRBJ1-5, is DAMVIQNPRYQVTQFGKPVTLSCSQTLNHNVMYWYQQKSSQAPKLLFHYYDKDFNNEADTPDNFQSRRPNTSFCFLDIRSPGLGDTAMYLCATSRAGGNQPQHFGDGTRLSIL.

The V gene is TRBV4-1, the J gene TRBJ1-6; 8 bases align to TRBD1. The V and J ends lost 1 base and 4 bases, in that order; junction bases with no gene match: 0. The CDR3 consists of 15 residues. CDR1 MGHRA and CDR2 YSYEKL come from the germline V gene. The CDR3, as DNA: TGCGCCAGCAGCCAAGGACAGGGGTATAATTCACCCCTCCACTTT. Its protein product is CASSQGQGYNSPLHF.

This chain joins TRBV28 and TRBJ2-1; tentative D call: TRBD1 (5 bases). Germline CDR1 reads MDHEN; CDR2 reads SYDVKM. The ends were cut back, 6 bases at V and 4 bases at J, with 13 bases in the middle. The CDR3 loop spans 14 amino acids. CDR3 sequence reads: CASRKTARYNEQFF. For the CDR3, the DNA is TGTGCCAGCAGGAAGACAGCAAGATACAATGAGCAGTTCTTC.

V usage is TRBV7-9 and J usage is TRBJ2-3, with 9 bases identical to TRBD2. V dropped 5 bases and J dropped 1; count of bases not matched to a gene: 19. CDR1 and CDR2 (germline): SEHNR, FQNEAQ (reference sequence). The CDR3 covers 20 residues. The CDR3 sequence: CASSKPSSGNKKVGTDTQYF. The CDR3 DNA reads as TGTGCCAGCAGCAAACCCTCTAGCGGGAACAAAAAGGTTGGCACAGATACGCAGTATTTT.

The chain links TRBV11-3 to TRBJ1-6; 8 bases match TRBD1. The CDR3 loop spans 16 amino acids. With 5 bases clipped from V and 10 bases from J, the junction kept 13 bases outside the gene matches. Germline CDR1 SGHNT, CDR2 YENEEA. CDR3 sequence (DNA): TGTGCCAGCAGCCTTGGACAGGGCGGAGAGCGATCACCCCTCCACTTT. Protein: CASSLGQGGERSPLHF.

The chain couples TRBV21-1 to TRBJ2-7; TRBD1 is taken as the D call from the table, unchecked against the DNA. TRBV21-1 is assigned pseudogene status. This CDR3 is built from 12 residues. CDR3 in DNA: TGTGCCAGCGGGGCCGGAACCTACGAGCAGTACTTC. It specifies CASGAGTYEQYF.

The rearrangement joins TRBV30 to TRBJ1-1; D might be TRBD1 (6 bases). Trimming removed 8 bases from V and 4 bases from J, with 14 bases in between. Germline values: CDR1 GTSNPN, CDR2 SVGIG (reference sequence). The CDR3 runs 12 residues. The CDR3 sequence is CAGEKGGTEAFF. CDR3 nucleotides: TGTGCCGGGGAGAAGGGGGGCACTGAAGCTTTCTTT.

The chain employs TRBV15 and TRBJ2-5; D is uncertain. The CDR3 length is 14 residues. Germline-derived CDR1 and CDR2 are LNHNV and YYDKDF (reference sequence). V shed 1 base and J shed 4 bases, with 10 bases lying between them. The CDR3, as DNA: TGTGCCACCAGCAGAGGTGATATGGGAGAGACCCAGTACTTC. Protein: CATSRGDMGETQYF.

This chain links TRBV27 with TRBJ1-6; D unresolved. The CDR3 has 15 residues. Trimming took 3 bases from V and 8 from J, leaving 14 bases between them. Germline V CDR1 and CDR2: MNHEY, SMNVEV (reference sequence). The CDR3 loop is CASSFTTRGDSPLHF. The CDR3 coding sequence is TGTGCCAGCAGTTTTACGACTCGCGGGGATTCACCCCTCCACTTT.

V gene TRBV14 combines with J gene TRBJ1-4, with D possibly matching TRBD1 (5 bases). V was cut by 1 base and J by 13 bases, with 16 bases left in between. The germline V gene encodes CDR1 SGHDN and CDR2 FVKESK. This CDR3 region has 14 residues. The CDR3 loop is CASSQVGPRRRLFF. The DNA for the CDR3 is TGTGCCAGCAGCCAAGTGGGGCCCAGACGGAGACTGTTTTTT. The whole variable domain, remainder taken from reference TRBV14 and TRBJ1-4, is EAGVTQFPSHSVIEKGQTVTLRCDPISGHDNLYWYRRVMGKEIKFLLHFVKESKQDESGMPNNRFLAERTGGTYSTLKVQPAELEDSGVYFCASSQVGPRRRLFFGSGTQLSVL.

This chain uses TRBV6-4 with TRBJ1-1, with TRBD1 as a possible D gene (5 bases). V lost 6 bases and J 0 bases, leaving 11 bases between the germline ends. CDR1 is MRHNA, CDR2 SNTAGT, per germline. The CDR3 extends over 14 amino acids. The CDR3 sequence is CASRQDSLNTEAFF. The CDR3 nucleotides are TGTGCCAGCAGACAAGACAGCCTGAACACTGAAGCTTTCTTT.

The rearrangement joins TRBV25-1 to TRBJ2-1, with D maybe TRBD1 (5 bases). In germline, CDR1 is MGHDK, CDR2 SYGVNS. The CDR3 sequence is 17 residues long. V gave up 0 bases and J gave up 3 bases, with 15 bases separating them. DNA of the CDR3: TGTGCCAGCAGTGAATATCCGCCAGGGAACTTCTACAATGAGCAGTTCTTC. Residues: CASSEYPPGNFYNEQFF.

The chain links TRBV7-2 to TRBJ2-5; maybe TRBD2 (7 bases). CDR1 and CDR2 from the germline V gene are SGHTA and FQGNSA. The CDR3 is made up of 17 amino acids. The ends were cut back, 6 bases at V and 4 bases at J, with 24 bases in the middle. CDR3 sequence reads: CASRQSAGWGGIETQYF. For the CDR3, the DNA is TGTGCCAGCAGGCAGTCAGCGGGATGGGGGGGCATAGAGACCCAGTACTTC.

V gene TRBV6-5 combines with J gene TRBJ2-2; the D call may be TRBD1 or TRBD2 (5 bases each). Per the germline V gene, CDR1 is MNHEY and CDR2 is SVGAGI. The germline V and J ends were trimmed by 6 bases and 0 bases, with 8 bases remaining between them. The CDR3 spans 14 residues. The DNA for the CDR3 is TGTGCCAGCAGGGGGACGGCGAACACCGGGGAGCTGTTTTTT. It yields the protein CASRGTANTGELFF.

This sequence joins TRBV7-8 and TRBJ2-7, with a weak D call TRBD2 (5 bases). The CDR3 totals 11 residues. Trimming cost V 5 bases and J 5 bases, with 7 bases left between them. Germline V gene lookup returns CDR1 SGHVS and CDR2 FQNEAQ. The CDR3 loop reads CASSRGNEQYF. Here the CDR3 DNA reads TGTGCCAGCAGCCGAGGGAACGAGCAGTACTTC.

The J gene is TRBJ1-1, the V gene TRBV25-1; D remains ambiguous. The CDR3 runs to 14 residues. Germline assignment: CDR1 MGHDK and CDR2 SYGVNS. Trimming removed 1 base at V and 7 bases at J, with 13 bases between. The CDR3 DNA is TGTGCCAGCAGTGAATCGATAGTTGTTAGTGAAGCTTTCTTT. This encodes CASSESIVVSEAFF.

The CDR3 protein is CASSRELHQPQHF. CDR3 coding DNA: TGTGCCAGCAGCCGGGAACTCCATCAGCCCCAGCATTTT. The V gene is TRBV7-2, the J gene TRBJ1-5; no firm D call. The germline V and J ends were trimmed by 5 bases and 5 bases, with 10 bases remaining between them. Germline V lookup: CDR1 SGHTA, CDR2 FQGNSA. CDR3 length: 13 residues.

This sequence joins TRBV5-1 and TRBJ2-7; the match to TRBD2 covers 10 bases. Germline assignment: CDR1 SGHRS and CDR2 YFSETQ. J gave up 0 bases and V 6 bases, and 6 bases lay outside the gene matches. CDR3 length: 15 residues. CDR3 sequence: CASKWTSGYSYEQYF. The DNA for the CDR3 is TGCGCCAGCAAATGGACTAGCGGTTACTCCTACGAGCAGTACTTC.

This clone was detected once. V gene TRBV7-2 combines with J gene TRBJ1-5; TRBD1 matches at 10 bases. V shed 4 bases and J 4 bases; nucleotides not matched to a gene: 4. CDR1 is SGHTA, CDR2 FQGNSA, per germline. The CDR3 spans 15 residues. This CDR3 is CASSWDRGTNQPQHF. Written as DNA, the CDR3 is TGTGCCAGCAGCTGGGACAGGGGTACGAATCAGCCCCAGCATTTT. Based on the CDR3 plus reference TRBV7-2 and TRBJ1-5, the full variable domain is GAGVSQSPSNKVTEKGKDVELRCDPISGHTALYWYRQSLGQGLEFLIYFQGNSAPDKSGLPSDRFSAERTGGSVSTLTIQRTQQEDSAVYLCASSWDRGTNQPQHFGDGTRLSIL.

This chain links TRBV4-1 with TRBJ1-1; D gene uncertain. The CDR3 spans 14 residues. V was pared by 0 bases and J by 1 base, with 6 bases between. Germline V gives CDR1 MGHRA, CDR2 YSYEKL. CDR3 region: CASSQDGSNTEAFF. CDR3 DNA sequence: TGCGCCAGCAGCCAAGATGGGTCGAACACTGAAGCTTTCTTT.

The chain employs TRBV10-3 and TRBJ1-1; TRBD1 might be the D (5 bases). CDR1 and CDR2 (germline): ENHRY, SYGVKD. The CDR3 totals 13 residues. V lost 4 bases, J lost 4 bases, and 10 bases lay in between. For the CDR3, the DNA is TGTGCCATCAGTGGTGAGCAGGGCACTGAAGCTTTCTTT. Protein sequence: CAISGEQGTEAFF.